The 4 T cell receptor beta chains reported below all come from one sample, sequenced in a study of blood T cell repertoires in COVID-19. TCRdb's copy holds only in-frame clones and misses some; the assay was immunoSEQ multiplex PCR. The repertoire has 230,000 or so clones, roughly 82% of them found once; the top ten carry roughly 1.4%. The sequenced sample consisted of peripheral blood. Receptors were obtained from a woman in her thirties or forties who had recovered from COVID-19.

This clone came up once. This rearrangement joins TRBV7-6 to TRBJ2-1; 8 bases are a match to TRBD1. The germline V gene encodes CDR1 SGHVS and CDR2 FNYEAQ. The CDR3 loop spans 17 amino acids. With 5 bases clipped from V and 3 bases from J, the junction kept 12 bases outside the gene matches. In DNA, the CDR3 is TGTGCCAGCAGCCTGAACCTGGGACAGGAGATCTACAATGAGCAGTTCTTC. Amino acid sequence: CASSLNLGQEIYNEQFF.

This rearrangement joins TRBV10-3 to TRBJ2-3, with 10 bases fitting TRBD1. V lost 5 bases to trimming and J lost 3 bases; unmatched junction nucleotides: 17. The CDR3 is 19 residues long. The germline V gene has CDR1 ENHRY and CDR2 SYGVKD. The CDR3: CAISPGTGASHGPTDTQYF. As DNA, the CDR3 is TGTGCCATCAGTCCCGGGACAGGGGCATCTCATGGGCCAACAGATACGCAGTATTTT.

This chain uses TRBV29-1 with TRBJ1-4, with D unclear. Per the germline V gene, CDR1 is SQVTM and CDR2 is ANQGSEA. V lost 4 bases, J lost 0 bases, and 6 bases lay in between. CDR3 size: 13 residues. CDR3 sequence (DNA): TGCAGCGTTGTAGTTGCAACTAATGAAAAACTGTTTTTT. The encoded protein is CSVVVATNEKLFF.

The chain couples TRBV10-2 to TRBJ1-2; 7 positions agree with TRBD1. The CDR3 is 14 residues long. The junction had 7 bases not matched to a gene; V was cut back by 5 bases and J by 4 bases. CDR1 WSHSY and CDR2 SAAADI come from the germline V gene. The CDR3 is CASSTRDRSYGYTF. Written as DNA, the CDR3 is TGCGCCAGCAGTACCCGGGACAGATCCTATGGCTACACCTTC.